This T cell receptor beta chain was found in a study of shared clonotypes between healthy human individuals. Study results and limitations: Sharing across four donors was highest in naive CD4 (approximately 5%) and lowest in memory CD8 (0.4%).

Concerning this clone: Its antigen is undetermined.

Samples underwent the assay at deep level. For sorted subsets, 150 to 200 ng DNA per replicate equaled approximately 32,000 T cell genomes. This table comes from immunoSEQ multiplex PCR, and its TCRdb copy is limited to in-frame clones, with some not included. The sample records about 680,000 clones, roughly 94% being singletons. The naive CD8 population came from CD45RO-negative cells selected for CCR7, without terminally differentiated effector memory CD45RA+ cells. The receptor's source is a young man in good health. Sample: naive CD8+ T cells sorted from blood.

The CDR3 spells CASSSAWTSSYEQYF. The DNA of the CDR3 is TGTGCCAGCAGTTCTGCGTGGACGAGCTCCTACGAGCAGTACTTC. The chain couples TRBV28 to TRBJ2-7; no firm D call. Germline CDR1 is MDHEN and CDR2 is SYDVKM. Trimming left V 4 bases short and J 0 bases short, with 13 bases between. This CDR3 has 15 residues.